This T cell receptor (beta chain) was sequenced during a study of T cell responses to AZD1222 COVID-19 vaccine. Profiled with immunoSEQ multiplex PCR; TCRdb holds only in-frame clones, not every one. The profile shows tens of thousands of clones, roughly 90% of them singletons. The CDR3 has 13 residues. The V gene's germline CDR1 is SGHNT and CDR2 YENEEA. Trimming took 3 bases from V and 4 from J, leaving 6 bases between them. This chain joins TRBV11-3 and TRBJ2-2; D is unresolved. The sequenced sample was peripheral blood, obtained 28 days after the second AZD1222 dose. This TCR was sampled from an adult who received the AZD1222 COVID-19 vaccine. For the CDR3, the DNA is TGTGCCAGCAGCTTCGTCAGCACCGGGGAGCTGTTTTTT. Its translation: CASSFVSTGELFF.